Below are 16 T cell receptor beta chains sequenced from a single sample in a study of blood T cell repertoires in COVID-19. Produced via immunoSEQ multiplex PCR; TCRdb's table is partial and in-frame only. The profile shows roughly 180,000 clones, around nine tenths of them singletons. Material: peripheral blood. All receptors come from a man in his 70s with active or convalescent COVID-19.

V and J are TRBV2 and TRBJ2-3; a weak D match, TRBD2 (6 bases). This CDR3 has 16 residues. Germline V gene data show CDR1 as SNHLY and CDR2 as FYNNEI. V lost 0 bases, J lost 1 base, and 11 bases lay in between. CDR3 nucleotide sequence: TGTGCCAGCAGTGAAGCCCGATGGGGGGGCACAGATACGCAGTATTTT. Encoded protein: CASSEARWGGTDTQYF.

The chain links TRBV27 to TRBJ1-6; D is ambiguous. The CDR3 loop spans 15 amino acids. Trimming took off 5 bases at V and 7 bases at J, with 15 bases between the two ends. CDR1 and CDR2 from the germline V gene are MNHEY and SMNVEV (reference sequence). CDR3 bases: TGTGCCAGCAGTCCCAGTGGTAATTGGAATTCACCCCTCCACTTT. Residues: CASSPSGNWNSPLHF.

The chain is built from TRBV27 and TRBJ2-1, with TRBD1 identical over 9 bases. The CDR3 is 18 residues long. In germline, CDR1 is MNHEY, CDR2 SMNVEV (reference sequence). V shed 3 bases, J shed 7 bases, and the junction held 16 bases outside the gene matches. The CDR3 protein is CASSFGSNRDRAKNEQFF. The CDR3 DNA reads TGTGCCAGCAGTTTTGGATCAAACCGGGACAGGGCAAAGAATGAGCAGTTCTTC.

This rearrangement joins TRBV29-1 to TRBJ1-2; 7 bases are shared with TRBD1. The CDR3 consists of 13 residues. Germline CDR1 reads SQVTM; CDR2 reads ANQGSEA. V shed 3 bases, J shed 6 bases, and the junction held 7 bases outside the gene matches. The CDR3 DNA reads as TGCAGCGTTGACGGACAGGATGAGAATGGCTACACCTTC. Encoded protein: CSVDGQDENGYTF.

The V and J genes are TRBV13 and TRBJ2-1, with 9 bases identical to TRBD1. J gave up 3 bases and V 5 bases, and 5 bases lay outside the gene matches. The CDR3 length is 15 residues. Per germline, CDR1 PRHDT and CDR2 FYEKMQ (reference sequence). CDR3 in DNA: TGTGCCAGCAGCGCCACAGGGGGCGACTACAATGAGCAGTTCTTC. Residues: CASSATGGDYNEQFF.

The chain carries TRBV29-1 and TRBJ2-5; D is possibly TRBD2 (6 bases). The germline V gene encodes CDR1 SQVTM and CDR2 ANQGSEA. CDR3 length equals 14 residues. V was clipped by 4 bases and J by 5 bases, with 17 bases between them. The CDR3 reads CSVGHKGGQETQYF. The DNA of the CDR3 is TGCAGCGTTGGACATAAGGGAGGTCAGGAGACCCAGTACTTC.

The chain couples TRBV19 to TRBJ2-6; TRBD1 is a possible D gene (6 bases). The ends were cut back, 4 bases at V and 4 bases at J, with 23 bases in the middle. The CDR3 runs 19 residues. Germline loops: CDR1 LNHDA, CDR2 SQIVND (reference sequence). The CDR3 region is CASSSQQGLVPRGANVLTF. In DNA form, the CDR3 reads TGTGCCAGTAGTAGCCAACAGGGATTAGTACCGAGAGGGGCCAACGTCCTGACTTTC. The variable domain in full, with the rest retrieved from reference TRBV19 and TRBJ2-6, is DGGITQSPKYLFRKEGQNVTLSCEQNLNHDAMYWYRQDPGQGLRLIYYSQIVNDFQKGDIAEGYSVSREKKESFPLTVTSAQKNPTAFYLCASSSQQGLVPRGANVLTFGAGSRLTVL.

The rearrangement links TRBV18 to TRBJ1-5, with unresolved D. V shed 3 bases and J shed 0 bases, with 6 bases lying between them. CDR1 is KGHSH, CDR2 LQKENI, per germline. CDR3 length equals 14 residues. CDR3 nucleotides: TGTGCCAGCTCACCTGGGAGTAGCAATCAGCCCCAGCATTTT. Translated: CASSPGSSNQPQHF.

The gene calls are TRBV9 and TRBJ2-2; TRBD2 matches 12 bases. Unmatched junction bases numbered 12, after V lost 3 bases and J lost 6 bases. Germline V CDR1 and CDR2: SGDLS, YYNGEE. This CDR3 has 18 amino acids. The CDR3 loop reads CASSATTSGRPPPGELFF. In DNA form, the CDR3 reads TGTGCCAGCAGCGCCACCACTAGCGGGAGGCCCCCCCCCGGGGAGCTGTTTTTT.

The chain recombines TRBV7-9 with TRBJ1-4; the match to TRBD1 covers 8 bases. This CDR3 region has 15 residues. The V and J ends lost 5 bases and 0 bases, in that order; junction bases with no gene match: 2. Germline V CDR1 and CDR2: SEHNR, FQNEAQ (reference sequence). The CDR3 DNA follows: TGTGCCAGCAGCCCGGACAGGGCAACTAATGAAAAACTGTTTTTT. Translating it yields CASSPDRATNEKLFF.

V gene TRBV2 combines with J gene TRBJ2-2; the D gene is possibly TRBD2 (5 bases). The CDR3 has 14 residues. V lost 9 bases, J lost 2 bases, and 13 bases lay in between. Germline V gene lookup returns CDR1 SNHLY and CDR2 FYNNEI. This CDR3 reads CARGGWVNTGELFF. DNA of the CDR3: TGTGCCAGAGGAGGCTGGGTTAACACCGGGGAGCTGTTTTTT. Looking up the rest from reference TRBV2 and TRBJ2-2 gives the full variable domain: EPEVTQTPSHQVTQMGQEVILRCVPISNHLYFYWYRQILGQKVEFLVSFYNNEISEKSEIFDDQFSVERPDGSNFTLKIRSTKLEDSAMYFCARGGWVNTGELFFGEGSRLTVL.

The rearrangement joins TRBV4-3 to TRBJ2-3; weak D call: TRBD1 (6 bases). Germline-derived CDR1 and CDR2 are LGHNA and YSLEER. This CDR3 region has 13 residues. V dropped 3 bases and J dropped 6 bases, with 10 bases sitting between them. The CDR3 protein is CASSQDRTDTQYF. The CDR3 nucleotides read TGCGCCAGCAGCCAGGACAGAACCGATACGCAGTATTTT.

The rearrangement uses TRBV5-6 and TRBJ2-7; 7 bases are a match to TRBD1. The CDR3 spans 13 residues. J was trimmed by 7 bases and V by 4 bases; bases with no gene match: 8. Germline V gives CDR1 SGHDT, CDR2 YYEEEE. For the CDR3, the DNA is TGTGCCAGCAGCCCCGGGACAGAACAGGAGCAGTACTTC. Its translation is CASSPGTEQEQYF.

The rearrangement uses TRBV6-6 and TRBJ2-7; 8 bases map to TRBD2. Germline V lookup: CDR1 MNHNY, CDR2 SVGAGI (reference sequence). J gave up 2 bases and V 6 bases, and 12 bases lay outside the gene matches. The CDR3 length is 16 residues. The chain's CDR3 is CASSTQSGGGAYEQYF. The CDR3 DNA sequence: TGTGCCAGCAGCACCCAATCGGGGGGGGGCGCCTACGAGCAGTACTTC.

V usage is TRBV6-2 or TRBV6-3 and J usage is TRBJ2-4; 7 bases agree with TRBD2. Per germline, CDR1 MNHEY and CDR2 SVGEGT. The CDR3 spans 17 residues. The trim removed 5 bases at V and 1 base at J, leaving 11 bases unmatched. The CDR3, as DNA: TGTGCCAGCAGTCCCGTAGCCGGGAGGTCCGCCAAAAACATTCAGTACTTC. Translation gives CASSPVAGRSAKNIQYF.

As DNA, the CDR3 is TGTGCCAGCAGTTTCGGTGCGGGGGGGCGCGGGGGCGAGCAGTACTTC. Protein product: CASSFGAGGRGGEQYF. The V call is TRBV27, the J call TRBJ2-7; the match to TRBD2 covers 9 bases. J was trimmed by 6 bases and V by 3 bases; bases with no gene match: 12. CDR1 is MNHEY, CDR2 SMNVEV, per germline (reference sequence). The CDR3 is 16 residues long.